This T cell receptor beta chain was observed in a study of regulatory T cells in long-lasting Graves disease. Time point: newly diagnosed GD, antithyroid drugs for less than 3 months. Isolated PBMC RNA provided the starting material for the TCR library. Clinicians diagnosed Graves' disease using American Thyroid Association guidelines. This clonotype was recorded at least ten times. Its antigen is not known. Researchers made TCR beta libraries by using iRepertoire HTBI primers and running Arm-PCR on CDR3 regions. TCRdb recomputed calls from the multiplex PCR reads with MiXCR, one row per CDR3 protein. The repertoire includes about 350,000 distinct CDR3 sequences, 16% of them detected once, and approximately 30% sits in the top ten. Study-wide points: Repertoires from persistent disease leaned toward TRBV28, TRBJ1-2 and TRBJ2-5. Persistent Graves' patients showed a TCR diversity that was lower than that of newly diagnosed ones.

CDR1 and CDR2 from the germline V gene are MDHEN and SYDVKM. The CDR3 runs 18 residues. V lost 3 bases and J lost 5; bases outside the gene matches: 17. These data are also associated with another study on T cells in Graves' hyperthyroidism and ophthalmopathy. From that paper: First-round RT-PCR targeting the TCR CDR3 was performed with the HTBI primer set.

Sequenced here: peripheral blood mononuclear cells (PBMCs), sampled at new diagnosis, from a patient treated with antithyroid drugs. The chain recombines TRBV28 with TRBJ2-5, with 8 nucleotides matching TRBD2. The receptor's source is a man in his forties or fifties with Graves disease. As DNA, the CDR3 is TGTGCCAGCAGTTTCGGCAGGAGGCCCCTGCGGGGGGCTGAGACCCAGTACTTC. This encodes CASSFGRRPLRGAETQYF.